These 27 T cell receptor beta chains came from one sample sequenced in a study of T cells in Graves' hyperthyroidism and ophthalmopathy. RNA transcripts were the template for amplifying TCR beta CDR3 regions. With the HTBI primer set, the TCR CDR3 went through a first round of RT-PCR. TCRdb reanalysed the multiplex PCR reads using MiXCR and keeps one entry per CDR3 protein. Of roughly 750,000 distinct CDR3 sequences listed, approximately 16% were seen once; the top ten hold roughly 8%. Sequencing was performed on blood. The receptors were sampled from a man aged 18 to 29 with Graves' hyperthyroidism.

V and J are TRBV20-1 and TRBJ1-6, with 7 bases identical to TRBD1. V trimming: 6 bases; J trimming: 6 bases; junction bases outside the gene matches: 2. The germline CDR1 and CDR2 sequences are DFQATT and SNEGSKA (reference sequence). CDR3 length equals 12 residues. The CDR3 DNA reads TGCAGTGCCAGGGGGGGTAATTCACCCCTCCACTTT. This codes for CSARGGNSPLHF.

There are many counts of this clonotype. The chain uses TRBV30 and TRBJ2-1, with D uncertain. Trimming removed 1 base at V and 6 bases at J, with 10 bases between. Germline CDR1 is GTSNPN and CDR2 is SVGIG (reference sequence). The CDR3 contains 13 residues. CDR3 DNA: TGTGCCTGGAGTGAAGGGATTTCCAATGAGCAGTTCTTC. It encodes CAWSEGISNEQFF.

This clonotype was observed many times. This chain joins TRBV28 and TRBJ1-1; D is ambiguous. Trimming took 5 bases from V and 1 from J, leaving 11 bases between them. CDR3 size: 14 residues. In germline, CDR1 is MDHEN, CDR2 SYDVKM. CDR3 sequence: CASSPQTPNTEAFF. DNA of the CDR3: TGTGCCAGCAGTCCCCAGACACCGAACACTGAAGCTTTCTTT.

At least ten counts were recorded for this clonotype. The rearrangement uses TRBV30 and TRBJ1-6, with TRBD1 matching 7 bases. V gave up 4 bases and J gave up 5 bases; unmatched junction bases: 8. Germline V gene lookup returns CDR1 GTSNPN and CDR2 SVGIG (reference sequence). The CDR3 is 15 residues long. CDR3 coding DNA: TGTGCCTGGACCTCCGGGACAGTGCATAATTCACCCCTCCACTTT. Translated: CAWTSGTVHNSPLHF.

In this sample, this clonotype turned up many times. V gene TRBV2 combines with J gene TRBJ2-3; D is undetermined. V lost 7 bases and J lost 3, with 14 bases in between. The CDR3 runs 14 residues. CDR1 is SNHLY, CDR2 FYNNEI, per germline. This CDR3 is CASKVGEVTDTQYF. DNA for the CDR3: TGTGCCAGCAAGGTCGGAGAGGTGACAGATACGCAGTATTTT.

The CDR3 DNA is TGTGCCAGCAGCGGGGAAGGAGGGGGCGCGAAAGATACGCAGTATTTT. It encodes CASSGEGGGAKDTQYF. The chain combines TRBV9 with TRBJ2-3; possible D gene TRBD1, 7 bases. V dropped 3 bases and J dropped 5 bases, with 19 bases sitting between them. The CDR3 consists of 16 residues. From germline, CDR1 is SGDLS and CDR2 YYNGEE.

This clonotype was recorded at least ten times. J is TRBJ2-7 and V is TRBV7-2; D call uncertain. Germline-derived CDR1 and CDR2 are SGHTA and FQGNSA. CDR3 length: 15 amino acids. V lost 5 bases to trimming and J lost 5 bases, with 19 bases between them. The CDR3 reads CASSRGPDPQDEQYF. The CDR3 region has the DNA TGTGCCAGCAGCCGAGGACCAGACCCTCAAGACGAGCAGTACTTC.

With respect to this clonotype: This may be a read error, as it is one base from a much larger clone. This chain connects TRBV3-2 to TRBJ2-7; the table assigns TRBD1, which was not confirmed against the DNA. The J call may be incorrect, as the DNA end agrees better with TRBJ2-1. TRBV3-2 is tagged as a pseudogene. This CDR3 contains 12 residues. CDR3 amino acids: CARKQQGYEQFF. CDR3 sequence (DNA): TGTGCCAGGAAGCAACAGGGCTACGAGCAGTTCTTC.

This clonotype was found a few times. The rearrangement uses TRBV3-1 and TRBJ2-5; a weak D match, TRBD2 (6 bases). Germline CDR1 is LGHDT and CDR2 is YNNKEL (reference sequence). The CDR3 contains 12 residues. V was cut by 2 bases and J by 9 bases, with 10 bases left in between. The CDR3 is CASSQPGGAQYF. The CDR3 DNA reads TGTGCCAGCAGCCAACCCGGAGGGGCCCAGTACTTC.

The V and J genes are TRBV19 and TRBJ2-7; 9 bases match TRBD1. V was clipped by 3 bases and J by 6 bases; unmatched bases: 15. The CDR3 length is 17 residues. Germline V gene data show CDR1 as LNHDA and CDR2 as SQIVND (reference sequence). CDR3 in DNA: TGTGCCAGTAGTATCCCTCGTACCTCCGGGACAGGGTCCGAGCAGTACTTC. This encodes CASSIPRTSGTGSEQYF.

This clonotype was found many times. The DNA for the CDR3 is TGTGCCAGCAGCCCCTTCGGGACAGACTACGAGCAGTACTTC. This codes for CASSPFGTDYEQYF. V gene TRBV11-3 combines with J gene TRBJ2-7; 7 bases line up with TRBD1. The germline V gene encodes CDR1 SGHNT and CDR2 YENEEA. This CDR3 is 14 amino acids long. Losses at the gene ends were 5 bases for V and 3 bases for J; bases not matched to a gene: 7.

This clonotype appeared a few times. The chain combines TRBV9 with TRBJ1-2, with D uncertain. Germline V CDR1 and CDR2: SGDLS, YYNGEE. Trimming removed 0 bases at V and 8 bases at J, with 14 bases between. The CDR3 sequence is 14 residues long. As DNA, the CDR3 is TGTGCCAGCAGCGTAGGGCGGTCGGTTAGAGGCTACACCTTC. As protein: CASSVGRSVRGYTF.

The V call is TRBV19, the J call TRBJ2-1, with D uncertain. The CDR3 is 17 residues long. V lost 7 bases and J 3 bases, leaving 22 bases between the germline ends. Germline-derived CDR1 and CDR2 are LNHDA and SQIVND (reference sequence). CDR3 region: CASTSRLASGIYNEQFF. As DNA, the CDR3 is TGTGCCAGTACCTCCCGTTTGGCCAGTGGGATCTACAATGAGCAGTTCTTC.

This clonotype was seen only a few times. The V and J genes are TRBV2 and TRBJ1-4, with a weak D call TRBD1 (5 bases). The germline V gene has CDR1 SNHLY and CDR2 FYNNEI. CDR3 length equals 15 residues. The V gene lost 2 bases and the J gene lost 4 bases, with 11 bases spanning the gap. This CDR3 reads CASSEMGRSNEKLFF. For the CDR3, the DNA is TGTGCCAGCAGTGAAATGGGGCGGAGTAATGAAAAACTGTTTTTT.

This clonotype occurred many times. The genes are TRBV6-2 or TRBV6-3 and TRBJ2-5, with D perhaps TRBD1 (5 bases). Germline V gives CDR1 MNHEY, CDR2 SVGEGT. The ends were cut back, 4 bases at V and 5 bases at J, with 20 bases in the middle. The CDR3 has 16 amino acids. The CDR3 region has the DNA TGTGCCAGCAGTTCCCCCCACCGACAGCCGGCGGAGACCCAGTACTTC. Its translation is CASSSPHRQPAETQYF.

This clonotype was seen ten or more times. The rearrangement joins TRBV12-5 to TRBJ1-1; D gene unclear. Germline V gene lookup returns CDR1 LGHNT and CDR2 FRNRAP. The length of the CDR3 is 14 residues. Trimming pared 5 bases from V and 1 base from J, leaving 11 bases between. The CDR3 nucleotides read TGTGCTAGTGGTCTGCATCAACCGAACACTGAAGCTTTCTTT. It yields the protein CASGLHQPNTEAFF.

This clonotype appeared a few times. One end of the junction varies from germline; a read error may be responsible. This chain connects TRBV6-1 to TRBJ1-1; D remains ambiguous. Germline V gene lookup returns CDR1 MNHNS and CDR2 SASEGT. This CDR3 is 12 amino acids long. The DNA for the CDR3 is TGCAAATCAGGTAGCGAGTACACTGAAGCTTTCTTT. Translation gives CKSGSEYTEAFF.

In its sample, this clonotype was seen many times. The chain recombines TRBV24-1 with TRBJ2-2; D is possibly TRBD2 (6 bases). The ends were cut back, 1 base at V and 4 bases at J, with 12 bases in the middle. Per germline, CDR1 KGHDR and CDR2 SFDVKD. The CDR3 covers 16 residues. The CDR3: CATSDLPGASTGELFF. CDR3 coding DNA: TGTGCCACCAGTGATTTACCGGGAGCGAGCACCGGGGAGCTGTTTTTT.

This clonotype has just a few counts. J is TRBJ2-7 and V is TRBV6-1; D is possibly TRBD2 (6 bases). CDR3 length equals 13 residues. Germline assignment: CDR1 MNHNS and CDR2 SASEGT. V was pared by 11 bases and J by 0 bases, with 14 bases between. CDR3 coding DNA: TGTGCCTGCGCCAAGCGGGCCTCCTACGAGCAGTACTTC. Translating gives CACAKRASYEQYF.

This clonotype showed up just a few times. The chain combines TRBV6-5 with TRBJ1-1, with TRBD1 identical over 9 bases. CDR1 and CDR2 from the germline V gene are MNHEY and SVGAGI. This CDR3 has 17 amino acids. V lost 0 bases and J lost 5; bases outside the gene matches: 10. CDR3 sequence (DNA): TGTGCCAGCAGTTACTCGAACCCCCGACAGGGGGTTACTGAAGCTTTCTTT. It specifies CASSYSNPRQGVTEAFF.

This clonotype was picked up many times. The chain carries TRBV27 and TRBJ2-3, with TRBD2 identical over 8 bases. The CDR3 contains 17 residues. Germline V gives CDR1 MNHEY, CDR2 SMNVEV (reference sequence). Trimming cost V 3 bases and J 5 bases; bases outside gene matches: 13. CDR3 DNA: TGTGCCAGCAGTTTCTCAGTAGCGGGACTCTCTGGAGATACGCAGTATTTT. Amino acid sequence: CASSFSVAGLSGDTQYF.

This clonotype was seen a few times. The CDR3 DNA is TGTGCCAGCAGCAATTCGGCGGGGGGGGACTATGGCTACACCTTC. Residues: CASSNSAGGDYGYTF. The chain links TRBV6-2 or TRBV6-3 to TRBJ1-2, with D possibly matching TRBD1 (5 bases). Germline loops: CDR1 MNHEY, CDR2 SVGEGT. V was shortened by 6 bases and J by 3 bases, with 17 bases between the two germline ends. The CDR3 loop spans 15 amino acids.

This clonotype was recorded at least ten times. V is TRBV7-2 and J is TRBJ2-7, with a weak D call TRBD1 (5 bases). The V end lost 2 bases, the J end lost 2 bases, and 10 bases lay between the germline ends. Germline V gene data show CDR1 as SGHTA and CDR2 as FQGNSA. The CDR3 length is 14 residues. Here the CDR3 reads CASSLPGNPYEQYF. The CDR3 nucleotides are TGTGCCAGCAGCTTACCAGGGAACCCCTACGAGCAGTACTTC.

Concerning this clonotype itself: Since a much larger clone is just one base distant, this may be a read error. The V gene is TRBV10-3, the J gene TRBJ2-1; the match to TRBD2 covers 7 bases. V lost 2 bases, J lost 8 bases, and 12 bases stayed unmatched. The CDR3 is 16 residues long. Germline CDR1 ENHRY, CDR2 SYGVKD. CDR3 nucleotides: TGTGCCATCAGTGAGGGGAGGCCTAGCGGATACGATGAGCAGTTCTTC. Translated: CAISEGRPSGYDEQFF.

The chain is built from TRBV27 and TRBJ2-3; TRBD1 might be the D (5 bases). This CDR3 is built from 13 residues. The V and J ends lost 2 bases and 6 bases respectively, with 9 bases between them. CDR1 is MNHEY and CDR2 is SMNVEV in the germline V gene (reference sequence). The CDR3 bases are TGTGCCAGCAGTTTAACCTCAGGGGATACGCAGTATTTT. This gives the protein CASSLTSGDTQYF.

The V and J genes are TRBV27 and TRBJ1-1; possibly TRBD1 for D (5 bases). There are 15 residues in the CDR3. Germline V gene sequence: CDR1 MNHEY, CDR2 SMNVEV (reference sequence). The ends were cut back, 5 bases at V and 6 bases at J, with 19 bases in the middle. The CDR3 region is CASSPRRGSFSEAFF. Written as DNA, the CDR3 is TGTGCCAGCAGTCCACGGAGGGGCTCCTTTTCTGAAGCTTTCTTT.

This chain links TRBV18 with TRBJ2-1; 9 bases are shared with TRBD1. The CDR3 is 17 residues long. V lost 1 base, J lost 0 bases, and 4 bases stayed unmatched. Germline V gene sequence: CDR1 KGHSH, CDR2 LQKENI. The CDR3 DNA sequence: TGTGCCAGCTCACCACGGGACAGGGCCAGCTCCTACAATGAGCAGTTCTTC. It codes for CASSPRDRASSYNEQFF.